This T cell receptor beta chain is drawn from a study of T cell responses to AZD1222 COVID-19 vaccine. Study-level results: The sample set comprised mostly white British donors with more females, and clonal diversity was possibly underestimated.

The CDR3 loop spans 13 amino acids. V was shortened by 1 base and J by 3 bases, with 6 bases between the two germline ends. Germline V gives CDR1 SEHNR, CDR2 FQNEAQ (reference sequence). Concerning this clone: Its target is not known.

TCRdb keeps only in-frame clones here, not all; method: immunoSEQ multiplex PCR. The table includes about 120,000 clones, around 93% detected once. The chain recombines TRBV7-9 with TRBJ1-1; D not resolved. This clonotype was sampled from an adult who received the AZD1222 COVID-19 vaccine. The input for sequencing was peripheral blood, taken 28 days after the second AZD1222 dose. The CDR3 nucleotides are TGTGCCAGCAGCTTAGGTCTTGACACTGAAGCTTTCTTT. Amino acids: CASSLGLDTEAFF.